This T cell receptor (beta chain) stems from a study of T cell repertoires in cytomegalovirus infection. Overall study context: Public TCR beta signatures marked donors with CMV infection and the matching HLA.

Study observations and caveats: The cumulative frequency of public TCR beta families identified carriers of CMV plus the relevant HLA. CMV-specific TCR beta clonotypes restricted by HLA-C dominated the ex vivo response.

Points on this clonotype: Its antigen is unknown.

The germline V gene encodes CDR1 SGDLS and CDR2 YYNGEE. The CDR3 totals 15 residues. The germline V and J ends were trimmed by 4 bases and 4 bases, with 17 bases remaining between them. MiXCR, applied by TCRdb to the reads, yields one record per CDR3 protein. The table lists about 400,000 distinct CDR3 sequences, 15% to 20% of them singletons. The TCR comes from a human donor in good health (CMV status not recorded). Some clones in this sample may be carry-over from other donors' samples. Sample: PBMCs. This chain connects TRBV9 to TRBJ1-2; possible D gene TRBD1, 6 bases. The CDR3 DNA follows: TGTGCCAGCAGCTCCAGGACAGCGCTTTCCTATGGCTACACCTTC. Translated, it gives CASSSRTALSYGYTF.